The present T cell receptor (beta chain) was sequenced within a study of shared clonotypes between healthy human individuals. At the level of the study: CD4 naive and CD4 memory each took three plates per donor, while CD8 naive took two and CD8 memory one.

Assay execution proceeded at the deep level. Measured with immunoSEQ multiplex PCR; TCRdb has only the in-frame clones, and not every one. The data contain roughly 2.2 million clones, about 90% of them singletons. The study's findings and limits: Since donors were few, the genetic and exposure-history diversity represented was limited. Sharing across a few donors was seen in 4% to 5% of naive CD4 clonotypes.

Trimming cost V 2 bases and J 4 bases; bases outside gene matches: 7. This CDR3 region has 16 residues. The V gene's germline CDR1 is SGHTA and CDR2 FQGTGA. This clone was seen only once. Its cognate antigen is unknown. This TCR was sampled from a young man in good health. Some clones in this sample may be carry-over from other donors' samples. Sequenced input: naive CD4+ T cells from PBMCs. As for subset: CD45RA+ positively selected. This chain connects TRBV7-3 to TRBJ2-3; 9 nucleotides match TRBD2. DNA of the CDR3: TGTGCCAGCAGCTTAGACCCAGCGGGAGGCCCAGATACGCAGTATTTT. It is translated as CASSLDPAGGPDTQYF.